Listed here is a single T cell receptor (beta chain). The germline gives CDR1 MNHEY, CDR2 SMNVEV (reference sequence). Trimming removed 1 base from V and 7 bases from J, with 17 bases in between. This CDR3 is built from 15 residues. The sample originates from a study of T cell responses to AZD1222 COVID-19 vaccine. Only in-frame clones appear in the TCRdb table, and some are missing; sequencing was by immunoSEQ multiplex PCR. The sample contains under 200,000 clones, about nine tenths of which appear only once. This chain joins TRBV27 and TRBJ2-7; D is perhaps TRBD2 (5 bases). The receptor comes from an adult in good health. This specimen consisted of peripheral blood, obtained on day 0 of AZD1222 vaccination. The CDR3 DNA reads as TGTGCCAGCAGTTTATATCGACGACCTGGGGAGGAGCAGTACTTC. It codes for CASSLYRRPGEEQYF.